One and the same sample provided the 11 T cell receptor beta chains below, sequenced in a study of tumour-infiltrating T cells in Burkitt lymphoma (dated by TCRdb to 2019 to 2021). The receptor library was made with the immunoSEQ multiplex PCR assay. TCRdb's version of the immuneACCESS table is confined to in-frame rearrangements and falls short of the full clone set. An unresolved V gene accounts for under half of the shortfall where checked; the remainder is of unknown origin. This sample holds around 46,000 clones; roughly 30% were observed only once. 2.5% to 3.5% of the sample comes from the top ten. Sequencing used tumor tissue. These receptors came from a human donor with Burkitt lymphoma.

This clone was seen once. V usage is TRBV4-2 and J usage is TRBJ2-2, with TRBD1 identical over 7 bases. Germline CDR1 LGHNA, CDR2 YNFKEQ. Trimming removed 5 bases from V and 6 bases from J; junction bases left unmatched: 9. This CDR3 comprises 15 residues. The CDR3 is CASSGSGGRAGELFF. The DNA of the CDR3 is TGTGCCAGCAGCGGTTCAGGGGGTCGGGCCGGGGAGCTGTTTTTT.

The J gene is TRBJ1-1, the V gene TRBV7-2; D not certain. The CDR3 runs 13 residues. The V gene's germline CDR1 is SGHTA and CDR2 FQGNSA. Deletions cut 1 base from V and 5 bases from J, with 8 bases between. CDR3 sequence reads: CASSLGRETEAFF. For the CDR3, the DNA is TGTGCCAGCAGCTTAGGGCGGGAAACTGAAGCTTTCTTT.

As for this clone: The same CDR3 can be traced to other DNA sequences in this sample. CDR3 DNA: TGCGCCAGCAGCTTGGGGGGCGGGGAGCAGTACTTC. Translation: CASSLGGGEQYF. The chain links TRBV5-1 to TRBJ2-7; D tentatively reads TRBD1 or TRBD2 (5 bases each). The V gene's germline CDR1 is SGHRS and CDR2 YFSETQ. The CDR3 totals 12 residues. V lost 0 bases to trimming and J lost 7 bases, with 8 bases between them.

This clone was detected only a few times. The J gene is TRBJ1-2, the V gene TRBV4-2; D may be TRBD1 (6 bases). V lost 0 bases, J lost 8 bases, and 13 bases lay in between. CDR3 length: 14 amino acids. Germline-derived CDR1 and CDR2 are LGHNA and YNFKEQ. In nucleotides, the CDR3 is TGTGCCAGCAGCCAAGATAGGGGGGGTTTCGGCTACACCTTC. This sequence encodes CASSQDRGGFGYTF.

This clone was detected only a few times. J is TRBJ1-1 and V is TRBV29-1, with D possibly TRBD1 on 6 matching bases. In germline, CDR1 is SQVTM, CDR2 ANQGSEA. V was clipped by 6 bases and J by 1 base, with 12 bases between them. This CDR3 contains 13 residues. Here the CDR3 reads CSVQEGGNTEAFF. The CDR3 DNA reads TGCAGCGTCCAAGAGGGGGGGAACACTGAAGCTTTCTTT.

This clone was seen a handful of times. Here the CDR3 reads CASSPSQETQYF. The CDR3 DNA is TGTGCCAGCAGCCCTTCCCAAGAGACCCAGTACTTC. This rearrangement joins TRBV5-4 to TRBJ2-5; D is unclear. Between the trimmed V and J ends, which lost 4 bases and 1 base, there was a span of 5 bases. The CDR3 contains 12 residues. Germline V gives CDR1 SGHNT, CDR2 YYREEE (reference sequence).

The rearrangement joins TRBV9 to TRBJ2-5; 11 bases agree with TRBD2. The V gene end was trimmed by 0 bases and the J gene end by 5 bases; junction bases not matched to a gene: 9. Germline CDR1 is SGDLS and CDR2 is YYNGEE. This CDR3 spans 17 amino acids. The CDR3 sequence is CASSVGRLAGHGETQYF. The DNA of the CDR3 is TGTGCCAGCAGCGTAGGGAGACTAGCGGGGCACGGGGAGACCCAGTACTTC.

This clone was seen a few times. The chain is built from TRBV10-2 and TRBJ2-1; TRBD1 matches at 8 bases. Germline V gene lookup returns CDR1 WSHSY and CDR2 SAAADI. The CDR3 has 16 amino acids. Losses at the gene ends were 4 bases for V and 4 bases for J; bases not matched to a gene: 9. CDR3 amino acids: CASSAAGQGWYNEQFF. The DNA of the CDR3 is TGCGCCAGCAGTGCCGCCGGACAGGGATGGTACAATGAGCAGTTCTTC.

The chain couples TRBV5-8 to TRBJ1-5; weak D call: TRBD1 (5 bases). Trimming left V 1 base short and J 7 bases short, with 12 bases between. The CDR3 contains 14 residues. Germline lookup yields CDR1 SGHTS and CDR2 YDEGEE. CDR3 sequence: CASSLIPRAQPQHF. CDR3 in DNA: TGTGCCAGCAGCTTGATACCCAGGGCGCAGCCCCAGCATTTT.

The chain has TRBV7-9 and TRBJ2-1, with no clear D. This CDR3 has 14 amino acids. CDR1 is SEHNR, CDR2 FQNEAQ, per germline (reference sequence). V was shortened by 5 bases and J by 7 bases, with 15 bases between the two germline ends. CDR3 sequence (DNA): TGTGCCAGCAGCCTACCGAGAATGGGGAATGAGCAGTTCTTC. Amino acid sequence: CASSLPRMGNEQFF.

The CDR3 sequence is CASSLGGTAWPRSKNIQYF. The DNA of the CDR3 is TGTGCCAGCAGCTTAGGGGGCACCGCCTGGCCCCGAAGCAAAAACATTCAGTACTTC. The gene calls are TRBV7-4 and TRBJ2-4; TRBD1 might be the D (5 bases). Germline CDR1 SGHVT, CDR2 SQSDAQ. CDR3 length: 19 residues. The V end lost 1 base, the J end lost 3 bases, and 22 bases lay between the germline ends.